This TCR beta chain originates from a study of early T cells in non-severe SARS-CoV-2 infection. V lost 7 bases, J lost 7 bases, and 10 bases lay in between. The CDR3 extends over 10 amino acids. Germline V CDR1 and CDR2: SQVTM, ANQGSEA. Unique molecular identifiers were affixed to single, distinct cDNA molecules. MiXCR was run by TCRdb on the 5' RACE reads, yielding one entry per CDR3 protein. The table lists more than 55,000 distinct CDR3 sequences, approximately 13% of them singletons. The clonotype comes from an adult who was a healthcare worker with PCR-confirmed SARS-CoV-2 infection or an uninfected control (not recorded which). The genes are TRBV29-1 and TRBJ1-1; a weak D match, TRBD1 (6 bases). The sample consisted of whole blood, taken at baseline. Written as DNA, the CDR3 is TGCAGCGCCGGACAGCTTGAAGCTTTCTTT. It specifies CSAGQLEAFF.